The 20 T cell receptor beta chains below all came from one sample that was sequenced in a study of T cells after yellow fever vaccination. TCRdb re-called the 5' RACE reads through MiXCR, storing one row per CDR3 protein. The table records 200,000 to 300,000 distinct CDR3 sequences, 10% to 15% of them present only once. Here the sequenced sample was CD4+ T cells sorted from PBMCs, taken 45 days after the yellow fever booster vaccination. Receptors were obtained from a man in his thirties or forties who received the YFV17D yellow fever vaccine.

This clonotype was picked up a small number of times. This chain links TRBV6-2 or TRBV6-3 with TRBJ2-7, with a weak D call TRBD2 (5 bases). Germline V gene sequence: CDR1 MNHEY, CDR2 SVGEGT. Trimming left V 2 bases short and J 5 bases short, with 10 bases between. The CDR3 length is 13 residues. This CDR3 is CASSYVTGNEQYF. CDR3 sequence (DNA): TGTGCCAGCAGTTACGTAACGGGAAACGAGCAGTACTTC.

V gene TRBV5-1 combines with J gene TRBJ1-2, with a tentative D call TRBD1 (5 bases). With 5 bases removed from V and 4 bases from J, the gap between germline ends came to 15 bases. The CDR3 is 14 residues long. Germline V gene sequence: CDR1 SGHRS, CDR2 YFSETQ. The DNA of the CDR3 is TGCGCCAGCAGTAGAGACAGTGGAAGCTATGGCTACACCTTC. This encodes CASSRDSGSYGYTF. Variable domain in full (rest from reference TRBV5-1 and TRBJ1-2): KAGVTQTPRYLIKTRGQQVTLSCSPISGHRSVSWYQQTPGQGLQFLFEYFSETQRNKGNFPGRFSGRQFSNSRSEMNVSTLELGDSALYLCASSRDSGSYGYTFGSGTRLTVV.

This clonotype was counted ten times or more. The chain couples TRBV12-3 or TRBV12-4 to TRBJ2-1, with 8 nucleotides matching TRBD1. V was pared by 5 bases and J by 12 bases, with 3 bases of the junction left unmatched. CDR3 length: 11 amino acids. CDR3 residues: CASSLDRGQFF. CDR3 DNA: TGTGCCAGCAGTCTCGACAGGGGGCAGTTCTTC.

This sequence joins TRBV5-5 and TRBJ2-3, with 7 positions matching TRBD1. With 6 bases clipped from V and 0 bases from J, the junction kept 10 bases outside the gene matches. Germline V CDR1 and CDR2: SGHKS, YYEKEE (reference sequence). The CDR3 consists of 16 residues. The CDR3 bases are TGTGCCAGCACCGGCCGGACAGGACTCAGCACAGATACGCAGTATTTT. Translation: CASTGRTGLSTDTQYF.

In its sample, this clonotype was seen a few times. The chain is built from TRBV5-1 and TRBJ2-1, with 7 nucleotides matching TRBD1. Germline values: CDR1 SGHRS, CDR2 YFSETQ. The CDR3 is 12 amino acids. The V gene end was trimmed by 6 bases and the J gene end by 6 bases; junction bases not matched to a gene: 3. CDR3 coding DNA: TGCGCCAGCACGTCAGGGGGCAATGAGCAGTTCTTC. Protein product: CASTSGGNEQFF.

V and J are TRBV9 and TRBJ2-3; TRBD2 aligns across 9 bases. The CDR3 is made up of 16 amino acids. J lost 1 base, V lost 3 bases, and 6 bases had no gene match. Germline V gene data show CDR1 as SGDLS and CDR2 as YYNGEE. CDR3 in amino acids: CASSALAGLGTDTQYF. CDR3 in DNA: TGTGCCAGCAGCGCTCTAGCGGGACTTGGCACAGATACGCAGTATTTT.

Only a few counts were recorded for this clonotype. The chain couples TRBV10-3 to TRBJ2-5, with unresolved D. The germline V gene encodes CDR1 ENHRY and CDR2 SYGVKD. Trimming pared 4 bases from V and 5 bases from J, leaving 8 bases between. The CDR3 consists of 12 residues. CDR3 DNA sequence: TGTGCCATCAGTGGACTGGAGGAGACCCAGTACTTC. This gives the protein CAISGLEETQYF.

A few counts support this clonotype. The rearrangement uses TRBV7-6 and TRBJ2-5; D remains unclear. CDR3 length: 13 amino acids. Germline CDR1 is SGHVS and CDR2 is FNYEAQ. V was clipped by 5 bases and J by 1 base, with 8 bases between them. This chain's CDR3 is CASSKKPQETQYF. CDR3 DNA sequence: TGTGCCAGCAGCAAGAAACCCCAAGAGACCCAGTACTTC.

There are a few counts of this clonotype. The rearrangement uses TRBV7-9 and TRBJ2-3; the match to TRBD1 covers 7 bases. In germline, CDR1 is SEHNR, CDR2 FQNEAQ (reference sequence). V gave up 5 bases and J gave up 2 bases; unmatched junction bases: 7. This CDR3 spans 15 amino acids. The CDR3 DNA is TGTGCCAGCAGCCAGGGACAGCCTTTCACAGATACGCAGTATTTT. It encodes CASSQGQPFTDTQYF.

The chain combines TRBV18 with TRBJ2-5; 7 bases fit TRBD2. Germline CDR1 and CDR2: KGHSH and LQKENI. The CDR3 contains 16 residues. V was clipped by 5 bases and J by 1 base; unmatched bases: 10. As DNA, the CDR3 is TGTGCCAGCTCATCTACCGGATCTAGCGGCCAAGAGACCCAGTACTTC. Translation gives CASSSTGSSGQETQYF.

The rearrangement uses TRBV20-1 and TRBJ2-5, with TRBD2 matching 13 bases. The CDR3 runs to 14 residues. Trimming cost V 5 bases and J 5 bases; bases outside gene matches: 5. Per germline, CDR1 DFQATT and CDR2 SNEGSKA (reference sequence). CDR3: CSAALAGGLETQYF. The CDR3 DNA follows: TGCAGTGCTGCACTAGCGGGAGGGCTGGAGACCCAGTACTTC.

The CDR3 DNA sequence: TGTGCCAGAAGGGCTCGGGAGGGGCCTTACAATGAGCAGTTCTTC. It is translated as CARRAREGPYNEQFF. The rearrangement uses TRBV5-8 and TRBJ2-1, with TRBD2 identical over 8 bases. From germline, CDR1 is SGHTS and CDR2 YDEGEE. The CDR3 has 15 residues. Germline trimming cut 8 bases from V and 4 bases from J; bases unmatched to any gene: 11.

The rearrangement uses TRBV20-1 and TRBJ1-2; D is possibly TRBD1 (5 bases). The CDR3 runs 14 residues. From germline, CDR1 is DFQATT and CDR2 SNEGSKA (reference sequence). Trimming removed 3 bases at V and 7 bases at J, with 18 bases between. The CDR3 DNA sequence: TGCAGTGCTAGGGTTCCCCTCGGGGGAGTTGGCTACACCTTC. It translates to CSARVPLGGVGYTF.

The chain carries TRBV6-5 and TRBJ1-1, with a tentative D call TRBD1 (5 bases). Deletions cut 2 bases from V and 1 base from J, with 14 bases between. Germline V gene lookup returns CDR1 MNHEY and CDR2 SVGAGI. The CDR3 spans 16 residues. The CDR3 bases are TGTGCCAGCAGTTACGGGGCCGGCGGGCGGAACACTGAAGCTTTCTTT. Translation: CASSYGAGGRNTEAFF.

The gene calls are TRBV11-2 and TRBJ2-4; possibly TRBD2 for D (5 bases). The CDR3 sequence is 17 residues long. The germline gives CDR1 SGHAT, CDR2 FQNNGV. Trimming took off 3 bases at V and 1 base at J, with 16 bases between the two ends. The CDR3 region has the DNA TGTGCCAGCAGCTTCCAGGACCCAACGGGGGCCAAAAACATTCAGTACTTC. It encodes CASSFQDPTGAKNIQYF.

This clonotype came up a few times. The chain is built from TRBV29-1 and TRBJ2-7, with D maybe TRBD1 (5 bases). The CDR3 sequence is 13 residues long. V was clipped by 5 bases and J by 0 bases, with 11 bases between them. Germline-derived CDR1 and CDR2 are SQVTM and ANQGSEA. The DNA of the CDR3 is TGCAGCGTTTTTCACAGGAGCTCCTACGAGCAGTACTTC. Translation gives CSVFHRSSYEQYF.

This clonotype was counted a few times. CDR3: CATGGVNYGYTF. CDR3 coding DNA: TGTGCCACCGGAGGGGTGAACTATGGCTACACCTTC. The gene calls are TRBV24-1 and TRBJ1-2; a possible D gene is TRBD1 (5 bases). The length of the CDR3 is 12 residues. CDR1 and CDR2 (germline): KGHDR, SFDVKD. V gave up 9 bases and J gave up 2 bases, with 9 bases separating them.

Turning to this clonotype: This clone may be a read error of a much larger clone one base away. This chain uses TRBV29-1 with TRBJ2-5; D not certain. Germline-derived CDR1 and CDR2 are SQVTM and ANQGSEA. This CDR3 has 10 residues. This CDR3 reads CSVEMENQYF. The CDR3 DNA reads TGCAGCGTTGAAATGGAGAACCAGTACTTC.

The J gene is TRBJ1-1, the V gene TRBV28; D not certain. Between the trimmed V and J ends, which lost 6 bases and 10 bases, there was a span of 15 bases. The germline CDR1 and CDR2 sequences are MDHEN and SYDVKM. CDR3 length equals 12 residues. CDR3 sequence (DNA): TGTGCCAGCAGGCCCCGGCGTCTCTCAGCTTTCTTT. Its protein is CASRPRRLSAFF.

V gene TRBV11-2 combines with J gene TRBJ2-3; 12 positions match TRBD2. The CDR3 runs to 17 residues. Germline V CDR1 and CDR2: SGHAT, FQNNGV. V lost 5 bases, J lost 4 bases, and 10 bases stayed unmatched. CDR3 DNA sequence: TGTGCCAGCAGCCCCGGGACTAGCGGGTTAGGGGCAGATACGCAGTATTTT. This gives the protein CASSPGTSGLGADTQYF.